The 8 T cell receptor beta chains below all came from one sample that was sequenced in a study of patients and donors after allogeneic stem cell transplantation (dated by TCRdb to 2020 to 2021). The method was RT-PCR. For sequencing, a NextSeq 550 was employed. TCRdb handled the public reads itself, with Q25 trimming in fastp and clone calling in MiXCR, and kept productive beta chains. Rows merge per CDR3 protein into single entries with the most common DNA and genes. This sample lists 200,000 to 250,000 distinct CDR3 sequences; 13% to 15% were detected once. The biggest ten clones account for around 10% of the sample. What was sequenced was blood, either unsorted or a sorted T cell fraction (not recorded which). Receptors originate from a human donor who was either an allogeneic HSCT recipient or a stem cell or donor lymphocyte infusion donor (not recorded which). It is not recorded whose cells these are; they may come from a transplant donor.

The chain joins TRBV6-1 to TRBJ2-1, with 9 bases lining up with TRBD2. Germline V gives CDR1 MNHNS, CDR2 SASEGT. J was trimmed by 6 bases and V by 8 bases; bases with no gene match: 5. CDR3 length equals 13 residues. CDR3 coding DNA: TGTGCCAGCGGCCTAGCGGGACCCAATGAGCAGTTCTTC. This encodes CASGLAGPNEQFF.

This clonotype was picked up a small number of times. J is TRBJ2-5 and V is TRBV13, with D perhaps matching TRBD1 (7 bases). The CDR3 sequence is 14 residues long. Germline V gene data show CDR1 as PRHDT and CDR2 as FYEKMQ (reference sequence). V gave up 3 bases and J gave up 4 bases, with 12 bases separating them. Here the CDR3 DNA reads TGTGCCAGCAGCTTTAGACAGGGAGGAGAGACCCAGTACTTC. It is translated as CASSFRQGGETQYF.

This clonotype was found a few times. The V gene is TRBV29-1, the J gene TRBJ1-2; TRBD1 agrees at 7 bases. V lost 4 bases to trimming and J lost 4 bases; unmatched junction nucleotides: 9. The CDR3 length is 14 residues. CDR1 SQVTM and CDR2 ANQGSEA come from the germline V gene. CDR3 bases: TGCAGCGTTGCAAATCACGGGACAGCCTATGGCTACACCTTC. Amino acid sequence: CSVANHGTAYGYTF.

This clonotype was picked up many times. The rearrangement links TRBV6-5 to TRBJ1-1; D is possibly TRBD1 (6 bases). Germline-derived CDR1 and CDR2 are MNHEY and SVGAGI. There are 12 residues in the CDR3. Trimming stripped 5 bases from V and 5 bases from J, with 9 bases between. The CDR3 spells CASSGGGTEAFF. The CDR3, as DNA: TGTGCCAGCAGTGGAGGGGGTACTGAAGCTTTCTTT.

This clonotype was counted a few times. The chain couples TRBV19 to TRBJ1-6; D gene unclear. Trimming left V 6 bases short and J 7 bases short, with 16 bases between. CDR1 and CDR2 (germline): LNHDA, SQIVND (reference sequence). There are 15 residues in the CDR3. The DNA for the CDR3 is TGTGCCAGTAGGGAACTTAAGGGCGGGAATTCACCCCTCCACTTT. As protein: CASRELKGGNSPLHF. Supplemented by reference TRBV19 and TRBJ1-6, the full variable domain reads DGGITQSPKYLFRKEGQNVTLSCEQNLNHDAMYWYRQDPGQGLRLIYYSQIVNDFQKGDIAEGYSVSREKKESFPLTVTSAQKNPTAFYLCASRELKGGNSPLHFGNGTRLTVT.

The chain joins TRBV7-3 to TRBJ2-1, with 13 bases fitting TRBD2. In germline, CDR1 is SGHTA, CDR2 FQGTGA. V trimming: 0 bases; J trimming: 8 bases; junction bases outside the gene matches: 10. The CDR3 runs to 18 residues. The CDR3 bases are TGTGCCAGCAGCTTAACTTTGCGGACTAGCGGGAGAAGCGATGAGCAGTTCTTC. Translated: CASSLTLRTSGRSDEQFF.

At least ten counts were recorded for this clonotype. The V gene is TRBV29-1, the J gene TRBJ2-1; the D gene is possibly TRBD2 (5 bases). V lost 4 bases and J lost 8, with 15 bases in between. The CDR3 consists of 13 residues. CDR1 SQVTM and CDR2 ANQGSEA come from the germline V gene. The CDR3 sequence is CSVGAGASYEQFF. The DNA of the CDR3 is TGCAGCGTTGGGGCGGGTGCAAGCTATGAGCAGTTCTTC.

This chain connects TRBV9 to TRBJ2-3, with unresolved D. The germline CDR1 and CDR2 sequences are SGDLS and YYNGEE. V lost 0 bases and J lost 6, with 14 bases in between. This CDR3 spans 15 amino acids. The CDR3 DNA reads TGTGCCAGCAGCGTAGCTGGCAGTCGTGGGGATACGCAGTATTTT. Translation gives CASSVAGSRGDTQYF.